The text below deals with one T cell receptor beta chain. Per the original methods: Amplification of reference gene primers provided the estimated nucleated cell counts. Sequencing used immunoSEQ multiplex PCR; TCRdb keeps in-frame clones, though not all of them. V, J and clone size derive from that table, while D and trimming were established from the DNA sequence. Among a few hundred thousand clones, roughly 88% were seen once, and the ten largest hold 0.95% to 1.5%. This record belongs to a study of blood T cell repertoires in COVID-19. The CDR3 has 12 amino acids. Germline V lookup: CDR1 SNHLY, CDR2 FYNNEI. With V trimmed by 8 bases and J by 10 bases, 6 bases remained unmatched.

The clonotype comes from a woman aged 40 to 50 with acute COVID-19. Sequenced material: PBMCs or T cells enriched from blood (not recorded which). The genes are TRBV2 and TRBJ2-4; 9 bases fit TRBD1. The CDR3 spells CASGQGFRIQYF. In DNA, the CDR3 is TGTGCCAGCGGACAGGGGTTTAGGATTCAGTACTTC. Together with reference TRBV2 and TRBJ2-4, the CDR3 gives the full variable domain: EPEVTQTPSHQVTQMGQEVILRCVPISNHLYFYWYRQILGQKVEFLVSFYNNEISEKSEIFDDQFSVERPDGSNFTLKIRSTKLEDSAMYFCASGQGFRIQYFGAGTRLSVL.